This entry is about one TCR beta chain. This clonotype was detected many times. The clone's antigen remains unknown. No much larger clone exists at a distance of one base, and base qualities are not known. The protocol used for the library was 5' RACE. Four rounds of PCR, run with the SP2 primer together with nested alpha and beta constant region primers, were used to amplify the ligated cDNA. For the blood and skin samples, reverse transcription of TCR RNA was done with SuperScript IV along with alpha and beta constant region primers. An oligonucleotide carrying the Illumina SP2 primer and a UMI was ligated to the 3' end of the cDNA by means of T4 RNA ligase 1. The 12-nucleotide UMI was composed of two random hexamers separated by an eight-base spacer, which was included to prevent hairpin formation. From the second PCR onward, TCR alpha and beta chain libraries were processed separately, and dual indexing was applied for multiplexing. After pooling, the indexed libraries were analyzed by capillary electrophoresis and sequenced on either an Illumina MiSeq or NextSeq. PhiX DNA at roughly 4.5-8% was added to the libraries to raise base diversity and improve cluster recognition. The study's own analysis went as follows. Demultiplexor took UMIs from read 2, joined the UMIs to the TCR sequence from read 1, and separated reads according to sample indices. Decombinator identified V and J genes and V-J junctions and gave each TCR a five-part identifier that included V and J deletions. Collapsinator used UMIs to correct sequencing errors and PCR amplification heterogeneity, yielding UMI-based abundance per TCR. CDR3Translator turned identifiers into nucleotide sequence, translated that sequence into amino acids, and pulled out CDR3 regions based on terminal motifs. Error-corrected alpha and beta TCR counts from blood and skin were compared after normalization to input RNA amount. TCRdb applied fastp at Q25 and MiXCR to the public reads, then kept only in-frame beta chains. Every distinct CDR3 protein forms one entry, paired with its most common genes and DNA. Here the V and J calls rest on TCRdb's processing, not on the authors' analysis. The sample records more than 45,000 distinct CDR3 sequences, approximately 4.5% of which are singletons. The ten largest clonotypes hold around 0.8% of the sample.

The record originates from a study of naive and memory T cell subsets (dated by TCRdb to about 2017). At the level of the whole study: In the figure summarizing the skin biopsy and whole blood samples, some 10 blood donors, 7 tuberculin skin test biopsies and 3 saline control biopsies were reported. PCR2 was typically performed as a SYBR Green qPCR that was stopped at a set threshold, although end-point PCR (roughly 6 cycles) could be used instead for low-input samples.

The study reported a robust and sensitive protocol to amplify, sequence and analyze TCRs, based on 3' ligation of a UMI-containing oligonucleotide to TCR cDNA. For whole blood analysis, approximately 2.6 ml of peripheral blood was drawn from adult healthy volunteers into Tempus tubes, and RNA was extracted according to the manufacturer's instructions. Total RNA was used without cell sorting and was treated with RQ1 DNase before reverse transcription, with a target input of about 1 to 1,100 ng. To check how robust the pipeline was in samples where T cells make up a minority population, libraries were built from skin biopsies and whole blood. On the study overall, not on this receptor specifically: The RNA-based method was acknowledged to be potentially sensitive to changes in TCR transcripts with T cell activation and differentiation.

Taken from the germline V gene (reference sequence), the CDR1 and CDR2 loops are MNHNY and SVGAGI. The CDR3 contains 15 residues, cysteine and phenylalanine counted. Only the CDR3 portion is preserved as DNA: 45 bases, with reading frame beginning at the first base. V was cut back by 7 bases and J by 0 bases, leaving a gap of 16 bases between them. This sequence was found in a female donor in good health. This chain is built from TRBV6-6 and TRBJ2-7; the D gene lacks a confident call. The CDR3: CASNEPHTSSYEQYF. The nucleotides read TGTGCCAGCAACGAACCTCATACAAGCTCCTACGAGCAGTACTTC.